The 12 T cell receptor beta chains listed next were all sequenced from one sample in a study of T cell responses to AZD1222 COVID-19 vaccine. Generated by immunoSEQ multiplex PCR, the TCRdb table keeps only in-frame clones and is missing some. The sample contains approximately 110,000 clones, approximately 90% of which appear only once. The source material was peripheral blood, sampled on day 0 of AZD1222 vaccination. The receptors stem from an adult in good health.

This rearrangement joins TRBV11-2 to TRBJ2-3, with no clear D. The germline CDR1 and CDR2 sequences are SGHAT and FQNNGV. CDR3 length: 13 residues. Deletions cut 7 bases from V and 5 bases from J, with 13 bases between. This CDR3 is CASNRMGLDTQYF. CDR3 in DNA: TGTGCCAGCAACCGGATGGGGTTAGATACGCAGTATTTT.

This clone was picked up one time. The rearrangement uses TRBV13 and TRBJ2-7, with 12 bases identical to TRBD2. There are 17 residues in the CDR3. Germline CDR1 PRHDT, CDR2 FYEKMQ (reference sequence). The V segment lost 0 bases and the J segment 2 bases; nucleotides outside the gene matches: 5. In DNA form, the CDR3 reads TGTGCCAGCAGCTTAGGAGAGACTAGCGGGGGAACCTACGAGCAGTACTTC. The encoded protein is CASSLGETSGGTYEQYF.

The V call is TRBV18, the J call TRBJ2-1; the D gene is possibly TRBD1 (6 bases). Deletions cut 2 bases from V and 6 bases from J, with 11 bases between. CDR1 is KGHSH and CDR2 is LQKENI in the germline V gene. The length of the CDR3 is 14 residues. The CDR3 nucleotides are TGTGCCAGCTCACCAAATGGCAGGGGCAATGAGCAGTTCTTC. Translating gives CASSPNGRGNEQFF.

This clone showed up just once. The V gene is TRBV7-6, the J gene TRBJ2-2, with 10 nucleotides matching TRBD1. CDR1 and CDR2 (germline): SGHVS, FNYEAQ. The CDR3 length is 16 residues. V lost 5 bases and J lost 5; bases outside the gene matches: 8. The CDR3 coding sequence is TGTGCCAGCAGCCCCTGGGACAGGGGTAGGACCGGGGAGCTGTTTTTT. It translates to CASSPWDRGRTGELFF.

V is TRBV11-2 and J is TRBJ2-3; 14 positions agree with TRBD2. This CDR3 contains 17 residues. The junction had 9 bases not matched to a gene; V was cut back by 5 bases and J by 5 bases. CDR1 and CDR2 from the germline V gene are SGHAT and FQNNGV. The CDR3 region has the DNA TGTGCCAGCAGCCTGGGACTAGCGGGAGTACAGCAAGATACGCAGTATTTT. It codes for CASSLGLAGVQQDTQYF. Drawing the rest from reference TRBV11-2 and TRBJ2-3, the complete variable domain is EAGVAQSPRYKIIEKRQSVAFWCNPISGHATLYWYQQILGQGPKLLIQFQNNGVVDDSQLPKDRFSAERLKGVDSTLKIQPAKLEDSAVYLCASSLGLAGVQQDTQYFGPGTRLTVL.

The CDR3 loop reads CASSLRGTSVYNEQFF. The DNA of the CDR3 is TGTGCCAGCAGCCTTAGGGGGACTAGCGTATACAATGAGCAGTTCTTC. V and J are TRBV7-6 and TRBJ2-1; TRBD2 aligns across 10 bases. CDR3 size: 16 residues. Germline CDR1 and CDR2: SGHVS and FNYEAQ. Germline trimming cut 5 bases from V and 4 bases from J; bases unmatched to any gene: 8.

The chain links TRBV6-2 or TRBV6-3 to TRBJ1-1; D perhaps matches TRBD1 (5 bases). Germline loops: CDR1 MNHEY, CDR2 SVGEGT. Between the trimmed V and J ends, which lost 0 bases and 4 bases, there was a span of 9 bases. The CDR3 totals 14 residues. Here the CDR3 reads CASSYSAGRTEAFF. CDR3 nucleotide sequence: TGTGCCAGCAGTTACTCGGCAGGGCGCACTGAAGCTTTCTTT.

The chain is built from TRBV7-7 and TRBJ1-3; D gene ambiguous. The CDR3 is 13 amino acids. V was trimmed by 5 bases and J by 4 bases, leaving 9 bases between them. The germline V gene has CDR1 SSHAT and CDR2 FNYEAQ (reference sequence). The CDR3 DNA reads TGTGCCAGCAGCCTCCAGTGGGGAAACACCATATATTTT. Amino acid sequence: CASSLQWGNTIYF.

In its sample, this clone was seen a few times. The rearrangement joins TRBV6-1 to TRBJ1-5; tentative D call: TRBD1 (6 bases). CDR1 is MNHNS, CDR2 SASEGT, per germline. The V gene lost 4 bases and the J gene lost 0 bases, with 13 bases spanning the gap. The CDR3 sequence is 16 residues long. The CDR3 spells CASSGRDTYSNQPQHF. The DNA of the CDR3 is TGTGCCAGCAGTGGGAGGGACACTTATAGCAATCAGCCCCAGCATTTT.

V gene TRBV6-5 combines with J gene TRBJ1-5, with TRBD1 identical over 7 bases. Germline V lookup: CDR1 MNHEY, CDR2 SVGAGI. With V trimmed by 5 bases and J by 9 bases, 10 bases remained unmatched. The CDR3 runs 14 residues. In DNA, the CDR3 is TGTGCCAGCAGTCCGGTACAGGGGCCCCGGCCCCAGCATTTT. It specifies CASSPVQGPRPQHF.

The chain couples TRBV6-7 to TRBJ1-5; no definite D call. TRBV6-7 is an open reading frame, and its role is uncertain. The V and J ends lost 7 bases and 5 bases respectively, with 18 bases between them. This CDR3 contains 15 residues. This CDR3 reads CASTPGAQRDQPQHF. CDR3 DNA sequence: TGTGCCAGCACTCCCGGCGCCCAGAGGGATCAGCCCCAGCATTTT.

The rearrangement links TRBV28 to TRBJ2-7, with TRBD1 matching 9 bases. With 7 bases clipped from V and 2 bases from J, the junction kept 9 bases outside the gene matches. The CDR3 runs to 15 residues. Per germline, CDR1 MDHEN and CDR2 SYDVKM. For the CDR3, the DNA is TGTGCCAGCACCTCGGGACAGGGTCTCGCCTACGAGCAGTACTTC. It codes for CASTSGQGLAYEQYF.